This T cell receptor (beta chain) comes out of a study of T cell repertoires in cytomegalovirus infection. Study-level information: From public TCR beta signatures came an indication of both CMV infection and matching HLA type. Findings and limits, study-wide: There were carriers of CMV plus the relevant HLA, and cumulative public TCR beta family frequency identified them. Predominance within the ex vivo response was attributable to HLA-C-restricted CMV-specific TCR beta clonotypes.

CDR1 SQVTM and CDR2 ANQGSEA come from the germline V gene. This CDR3 has 14 amino acids. Trimming removed 3 bases from V and 3 bases from J, with 12 bases in between. TCRdb itself ran the reads through MiXCR, one entry per CDR3 protein. The data show around 190,000 distinct CDR3 sequences, around 14% seen once. This clonotype was detected only a few times. Its antigen is not identified. Material: PBMCs. The V gene is TRBV29-1, the J gene TRBJ2-1; D is perhaps TRBD2 (5 bases). The sequence came from a human donor in good health (CMV status not recorded). Some clones in this sample may be carry-over from other donors' samples. CDR3 loop: CSVDGKTNYNEQFF. The CDR3 coding sequence is TGCAGCGTTGACGGGAAGACGAACTACAATGAGCAGTTCTTC.